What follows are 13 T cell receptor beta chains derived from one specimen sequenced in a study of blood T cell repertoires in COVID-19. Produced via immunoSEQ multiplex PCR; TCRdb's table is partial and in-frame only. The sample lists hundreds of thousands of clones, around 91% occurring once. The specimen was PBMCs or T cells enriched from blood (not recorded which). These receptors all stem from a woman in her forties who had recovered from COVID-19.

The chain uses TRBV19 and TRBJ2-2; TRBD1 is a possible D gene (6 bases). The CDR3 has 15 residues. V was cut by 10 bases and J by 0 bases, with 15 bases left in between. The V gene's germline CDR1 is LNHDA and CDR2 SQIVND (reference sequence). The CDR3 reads CATHPGQPNTGELFF. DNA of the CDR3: TGTGCCACCCACCCAGGACAGCCGAACACCGGGGAGCTGTTTTTT.

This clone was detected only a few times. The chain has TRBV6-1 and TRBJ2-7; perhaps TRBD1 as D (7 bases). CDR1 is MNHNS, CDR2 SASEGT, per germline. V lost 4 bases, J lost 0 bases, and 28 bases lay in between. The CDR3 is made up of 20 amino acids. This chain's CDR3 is CASSVRQGAVGGTLSYEQYF. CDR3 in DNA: TGTGCCAGCAGTGTCCGACAGGGCGCAGTAGGCGGGACCCTCTCCTACGAGCAGTACTTC.

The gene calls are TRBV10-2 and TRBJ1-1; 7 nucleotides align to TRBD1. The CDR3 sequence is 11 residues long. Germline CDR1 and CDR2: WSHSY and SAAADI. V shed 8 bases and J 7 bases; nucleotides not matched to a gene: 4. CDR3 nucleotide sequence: TGCGCCAGCCGACAGGGAAGTGAAGCTTTCTTT. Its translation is CASRQGSEAFF.

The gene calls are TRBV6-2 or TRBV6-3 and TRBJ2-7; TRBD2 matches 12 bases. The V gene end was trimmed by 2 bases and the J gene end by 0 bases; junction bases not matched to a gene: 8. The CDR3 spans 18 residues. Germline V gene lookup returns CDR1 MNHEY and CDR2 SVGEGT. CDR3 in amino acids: CASSYPSGLAGSSYEQYF. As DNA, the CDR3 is TGTGCCAGCAGTTACCCATCCGGACTAGCGGGAAGCTCCTACGAGCAGTACTTC.

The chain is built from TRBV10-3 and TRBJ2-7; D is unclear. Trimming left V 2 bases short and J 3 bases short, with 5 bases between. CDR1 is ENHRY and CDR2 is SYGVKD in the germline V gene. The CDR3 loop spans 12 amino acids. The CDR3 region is CAISETNYEQYF. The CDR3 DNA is TGTGCCATCAGTGAGACAAACTACGAGCAGTACTTC.

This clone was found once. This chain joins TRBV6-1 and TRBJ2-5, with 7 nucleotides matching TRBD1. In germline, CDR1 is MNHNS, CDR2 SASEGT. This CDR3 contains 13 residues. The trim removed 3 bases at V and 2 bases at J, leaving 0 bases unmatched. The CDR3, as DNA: TGTGCCAGCAGTGAGGGACAGCAAGAGACCCAGTACTTC. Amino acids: CASSEGQQETQYF.

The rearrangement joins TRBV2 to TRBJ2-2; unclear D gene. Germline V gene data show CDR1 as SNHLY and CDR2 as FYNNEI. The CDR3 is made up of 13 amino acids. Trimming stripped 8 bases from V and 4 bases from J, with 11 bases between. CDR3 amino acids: CASRRLFTGELFF. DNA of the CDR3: TGTGCCAGCCGGCGGCTATTCACCGGGGAGCTGTTTTTT.

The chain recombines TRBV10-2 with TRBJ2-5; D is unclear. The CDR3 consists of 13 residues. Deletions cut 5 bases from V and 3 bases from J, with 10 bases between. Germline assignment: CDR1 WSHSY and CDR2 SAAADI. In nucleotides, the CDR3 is TGCGCCAGCAGTTTTCTATATAAAGAGACCCAGTACTTC. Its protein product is CASSFLYKETQYF.

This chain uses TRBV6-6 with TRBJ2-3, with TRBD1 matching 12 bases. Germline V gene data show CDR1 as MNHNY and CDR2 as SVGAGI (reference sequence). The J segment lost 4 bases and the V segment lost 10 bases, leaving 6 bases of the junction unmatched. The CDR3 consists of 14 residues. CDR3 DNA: TGTGCCAACAGGGACAGGGGGCAACCAGATACGCAGTATTTT. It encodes CANRDRGQPDTQYF.

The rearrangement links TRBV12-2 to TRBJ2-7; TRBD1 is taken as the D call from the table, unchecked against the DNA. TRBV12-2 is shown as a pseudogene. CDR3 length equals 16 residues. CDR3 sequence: CASRSSRIRVWDEQYF. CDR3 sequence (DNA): TGTGCAAGTCGCTCAAGTCGGATCAGGGTGTGGGACGAGCAGTACTTC.

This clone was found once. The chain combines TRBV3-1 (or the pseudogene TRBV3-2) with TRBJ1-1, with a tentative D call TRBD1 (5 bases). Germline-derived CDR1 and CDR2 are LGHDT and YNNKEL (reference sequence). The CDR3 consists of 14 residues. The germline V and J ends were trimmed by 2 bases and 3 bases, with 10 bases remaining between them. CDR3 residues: CASSQPGDYTEAFF. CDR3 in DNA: TGTGCCAGCAGCCAACCGGGGGATTACACTGAAGCTTTCTTT.

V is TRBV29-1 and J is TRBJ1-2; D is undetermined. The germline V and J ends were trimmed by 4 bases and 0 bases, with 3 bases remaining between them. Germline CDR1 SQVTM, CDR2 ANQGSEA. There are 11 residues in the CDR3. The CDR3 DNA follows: TGCAGCGTTGCTGCTAACTATGGCTACACCTTC. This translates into CSVAANYGYTF.

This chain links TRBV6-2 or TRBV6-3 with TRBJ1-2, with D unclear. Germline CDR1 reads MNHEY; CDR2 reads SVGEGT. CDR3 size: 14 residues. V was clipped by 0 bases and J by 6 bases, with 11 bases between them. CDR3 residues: CASSYSSGIDGYTF. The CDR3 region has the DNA TGTGCCAGCAGTTACTCGAGTGGTATAGATGGCTACACCTTC.